Listed below are T cell receptor beta chains from one sample, sequenced in a study of blood T cell repertoires in COVID-19. The table came from immunoSEQ multiplex PCR; TCRdb's copy has only in-frame clones and leaves some out. The sample has a few hundred thousand clones; less than 90% are singletons. Sequencing was carried out using PBMCs or T cells enriched from blood (not recorded which). The receptors stem from a woman in her fifties or sixties who had recovered from COVID-19. CDR3s include the opening cysteine and the closing phenylalanine or tryptophan. Fields, in order: J gene, D gene, V gene, CDR3 length, CDR3 protein. The D gene is left open where the match is weak.

TRBJ2-2	TRBD2	TRBV5-1	15	CASSLAGANTGELFF
TRBJ2-2	TRBD1	TRBV10-1	15	CASSRTGSETGELFF
TRBJ1-3	-	TRBV5-1	15	CASSSAPSGGNTIYF
TRBJ2-3	TRBD2	TRBV12-5	15	CASGLVLAAPDTQYF
TRBJ1-1	-	TRBV7-2	14	CASSFGRKNTEAFF
TRBJ1-3	-	TRBV10-3	15	CAISGEVYSGNTIYF
TRBJ1-4	-	TRBV27	15	CASSSPGTLEGKLFF
TRBJ1-3	-	TRBV19	14	CASSSLETGNTIYF
TRBJ1-4	TRBD1	TRBV19	17	CASSIDSPGTGREKLFF
TRBJ1-1	-	TRBV9	15	CASSPRAGYNTEAFF
TRBJ2-5	-	TRBV5-1	13	CASSLDTQETQYF
TRBJ1-5	-	TRBV19	16	CASSIQGWRGNQPQHF
TRBJ2-7	-	TRBV14	14	CASSQGTGAYEQYF
TRBJ1-1	-	TRBV5-1	14	CASSLVSGNTEAFF
TRBJ1-1	-	TRBV11-2	13	CASSFDRGTEAFF
TRBJ1-2	TRBD1	TRBV3-1/TRBV3-2	14	CASRRTGGDYGYTF
TRBJ1-3	-	TRBV2	12	CASRGEGNTIYF
TRBJ1-3	-	TRBV28	14	CASSSQGSGNTIYF
TRBJ1-2	-	TRBV6-1	13	CASSEMPVDGYTF
TRBJ1-4	TRBD1	TRBV4-1	14	CASSPGTVNEKLFF
TRBJ1-5	-	TRBV15	17	CATSRDQSSIGNQPQHF
TRBJ1-3	-	TRBV12-3/TRBV12-4	12	CASTSVRNTIYF
TRBJ2-3	TRBD2	TRBV19	15	CASSIQLAGTDTQYF
TRBJ1-6	-	TRBV19	18	CASSQGTHVPRVWSPLHF
TRBJ1-4	TRBD1	TRBV27	15	CASSHRTGAHEKLFF
TRBJ1-2	-	TRBV5-1	14	CASSLAGGLNGYTF
TRBJ2-1	-	TRBV5-4	13	CASTRQAYNEQFF
TRBJ1-1	TRBD1	TRBV6-5	13	CASSYYRDRGAFF
TRBJ2-7	-	TRBV10-3	13	CAISEGTSYEQYF
TRBJ1-2	-	TRBV4-1	13	CASSLGGSSGYTF
TRBJ2-5	TRBD2	TRBV5-4	16	CASSLALAGGQETQYF
TRBJ1-2	TRBD1	TRBV5-8	16	CASRPTGTGEAYGYTF
TRBJ1-1	-	TRBV6-5	13	CASSPRENTEAFF
TRBJ1-2	TRBD1	TRBV5-1	17	CASRTFPDRATNYGYTF
TRBJ2-3	TRBD2	TRBV30	19	CAWGRAGTSGYLLTDTQYF
TRBJ2-5	-	TRBV5-1	14	CASSFGLVEGTQYF
TRBJ2-6	TRBD1	TRBV18	16	CASSPGTGAGANVLTF
TRBJ1-2	-	TRBV30	12	CAWSVDFYGYTF
TRBJ2-7	-	TRBV6-5	15	CASTPGWGLGSEQYF
TRBJ1-2	-	TRBV27	16	CASSLRLGVQVDGYTF
TRBJ2-5	TRBD2	TRBV30	13	CASGLAGQETQYF
TRBJ2-5	-	TRBV21-1	15	CASSLIARHEETQYF
TRBJ2-1	TRBD1	TRBV5-1	15	CASSLGQGKHNEQFF
TRBJ2-2	-	TRBV11-3	18	CASSGGNRGRANTGELFF
TRBJ2-3	-	TRBV29-1	13	CSVEERVTDTQYF
TRBJ2-3	TRBD2	TRBV5-1	18	CASSPGLAGGPSTDTQYF
TRBJ2-2	TRBD1	TRBV19	14	CASIGQGATGELFF
TRBJ2-1	-	TRBV27	22	CASSLRGILWGSVLSSYNEQFF
TRBJ1-5	-	TRBV7-8	18	CASSFLGRFVSQDQPQHF
TRBJ1-2	-	TRBV5-1	14	CASSSTQPGGGYTF
TRBJ1-5	TRBD1	TRBV6-6	14	CASSYMTGQQPQHF
TRBJ1-4	-	TRBV5-1	17	CASSLGLEAAPNEKLFF
TRBJ2-1	TRBD1	TRBV7-9	15	CASSPVQGAYNEQFF
TRBJ2-5	TRBD2	TRBV7-6	15	CASSQRDLISGAQYF
TRBJ1-6	-	TRBV25-1	15	CASSQGSSYNSPLHF
TRBJ1-4	TRBD1	TRBV29-1	13	CSVDDRVGEKLFF
TRBJ1-2	-	TRBV6-2/TRBV6-3	12	CASSYGLYGYTF